The clone carrying this T cell receptor beta chain was counted between two and nine times. Assay used: immunoSEQ multiplex PCR; TCRdb lists only in-frame clones, some missing. The table records around 10,000 clones, around 32% of them present only once. V lost 0 bases and J lost 7, with 5 bases in between. Per germline, CDR1 SGDLS and CDR2 YYNGEE. The CDR3 runs to 11 residues. These data come from a study of graft-versus-host responses after intestinal transplantation. The sample consisted of alloreactive CD4+ T cells from a mixed lymphocyte reaction culture, taken before transplantation. Described subset: CFSE-low proliferating T cells sorted from roughly 6-day pre-transplant mixed lymphocyte reaction (GvH or HvG direction). This TCR was recovered from a human patient who was an organ donor for intestinal transplantation. The rearrangement joins TRBV9 to TRBJ2-7, with D unclear. CDR3 coding DNA: TGTGCCAGCAGCGTAGCTCGGGAGCAGTACTTC. It yields the protein CASSVAREQYF.